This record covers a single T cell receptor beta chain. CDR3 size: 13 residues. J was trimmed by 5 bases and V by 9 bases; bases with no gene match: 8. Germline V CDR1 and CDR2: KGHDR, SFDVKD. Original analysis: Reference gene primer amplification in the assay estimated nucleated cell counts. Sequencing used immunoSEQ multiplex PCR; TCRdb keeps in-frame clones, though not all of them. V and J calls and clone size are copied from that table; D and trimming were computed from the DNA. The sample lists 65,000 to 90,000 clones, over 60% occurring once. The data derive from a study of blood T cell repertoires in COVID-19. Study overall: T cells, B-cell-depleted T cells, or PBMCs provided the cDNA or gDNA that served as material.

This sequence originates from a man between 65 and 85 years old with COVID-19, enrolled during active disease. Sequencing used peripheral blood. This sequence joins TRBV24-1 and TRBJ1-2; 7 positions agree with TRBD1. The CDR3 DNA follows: TGTGCCACCTCAGGGGGAAGGGAGTATGGCTACACCTTC. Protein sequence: CATSGGREYGYTF.